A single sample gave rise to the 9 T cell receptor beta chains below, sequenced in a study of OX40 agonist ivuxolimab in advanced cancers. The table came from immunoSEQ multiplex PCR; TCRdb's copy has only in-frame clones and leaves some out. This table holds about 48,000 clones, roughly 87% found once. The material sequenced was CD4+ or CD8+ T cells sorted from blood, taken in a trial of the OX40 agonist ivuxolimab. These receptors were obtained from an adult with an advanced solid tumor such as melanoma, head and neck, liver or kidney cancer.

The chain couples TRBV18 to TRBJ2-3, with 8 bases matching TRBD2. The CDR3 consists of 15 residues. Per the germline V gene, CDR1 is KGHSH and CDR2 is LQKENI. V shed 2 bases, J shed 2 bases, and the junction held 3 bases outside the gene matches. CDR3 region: CASSPSGRDTDTQYF. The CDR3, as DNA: TGTGCCAGCTCACCATCCGGGAGGGACACAGATACGCAGTATTTT.

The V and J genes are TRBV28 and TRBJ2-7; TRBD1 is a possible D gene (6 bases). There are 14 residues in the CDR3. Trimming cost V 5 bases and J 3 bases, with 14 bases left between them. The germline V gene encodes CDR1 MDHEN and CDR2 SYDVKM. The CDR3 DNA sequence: TGTGCCAGCAGTATCGCAGGGGAAGACTACGAGCAGTACTTC. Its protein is CASSIAGEDYEQYF.

CDR3 sequence: CASKETPRVNYGYTF. CDR3 nucleotides: TGTGCCAGCAAAGAGACACCCAGGGTCAACTATGGCTACACCTTC. This chain uses TRBV6-1 with TRBJ1-2; perhaps TRBD1 as D (5 bases). The V end lost 7 bases, the J end lost 2 bases, and 17 bases lay between the germline ends. The CDR3 covers 15 residues. CDR1 and CDR2 from the germline V gene are MNHNS and SASEGT.

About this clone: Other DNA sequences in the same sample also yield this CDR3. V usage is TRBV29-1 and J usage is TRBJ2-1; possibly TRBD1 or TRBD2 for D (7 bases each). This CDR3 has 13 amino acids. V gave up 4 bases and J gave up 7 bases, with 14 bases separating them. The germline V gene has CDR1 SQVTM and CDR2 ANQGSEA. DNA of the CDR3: TGCAGCGTTGGGCAGGGGGGAGGGAATGAGCAGTTCTTC. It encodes CSVGQGGGNEQFF.

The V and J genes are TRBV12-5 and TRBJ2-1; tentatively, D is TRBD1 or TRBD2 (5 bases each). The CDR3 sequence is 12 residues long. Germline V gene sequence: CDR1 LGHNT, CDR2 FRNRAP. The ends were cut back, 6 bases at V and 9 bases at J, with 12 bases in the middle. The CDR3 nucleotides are TGTGCTAGTGGCCCTCTTGGGGGTGAGCAGTTCTTC. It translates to CASGPLGGEQFF. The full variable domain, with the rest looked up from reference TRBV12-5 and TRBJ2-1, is DARVTQTPRHKVTEMGQEVTMRCQPILGHNTVFWYRQTMMQGLELLAYFRNRAPLDDSGMPKDRFSAEMPDATLATLKIQPSEPRDSAVYFCASGPLGGEQFFGPGTRLTVL.

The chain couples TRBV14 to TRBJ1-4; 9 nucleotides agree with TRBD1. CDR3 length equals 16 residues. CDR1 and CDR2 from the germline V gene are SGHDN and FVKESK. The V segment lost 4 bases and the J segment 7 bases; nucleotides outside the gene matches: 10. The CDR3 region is CASSPTMDRGSEKLFF. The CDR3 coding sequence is TGTGCCAGCAGCCCGACGATGGACAGGGGTTCTGAAAAACTGTTTTTT. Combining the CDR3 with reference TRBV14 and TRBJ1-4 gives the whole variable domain EAGVTQFPSHSVIEKGQTVTLRCDPISGHDNLYWYRRVMGKEIKFLLHFVKESKQDESGMPNNRFLAERTGGTYSTLKVQPAELEDSGVYFCASSPTMDRGSEKLFFGSGTQLSVL.

The CDR3, as DNA: TGTGCCAGCAGCCCGGGACTCCGGACTCTTTACGAGCAGTACTTC. This sequence encodes CASSPGLRTLYEQYF. The chain couples TRBV7-6 to TRBJ2-5; possible D gene TRBD2, 6 bases. The J call is doubtful: the DNA matches TRBJ2-7 better. The germline V gene has CDR1 SGHVS and CDR2 FNYEAQ. This CDR3 contains 15 residues.

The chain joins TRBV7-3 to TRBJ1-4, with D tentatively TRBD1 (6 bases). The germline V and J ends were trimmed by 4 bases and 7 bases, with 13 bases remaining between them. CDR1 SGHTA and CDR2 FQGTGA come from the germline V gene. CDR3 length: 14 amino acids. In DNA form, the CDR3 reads TGTGCCAGCAGCTCCGCTGAACAGGGTGAAAAACTGTTTTTT. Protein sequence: CASSSAEQGEKLFF.

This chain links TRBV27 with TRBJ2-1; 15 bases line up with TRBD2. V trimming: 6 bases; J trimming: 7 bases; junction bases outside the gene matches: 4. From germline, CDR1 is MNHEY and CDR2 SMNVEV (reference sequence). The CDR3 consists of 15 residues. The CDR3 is CASREGTSGRNEQFF. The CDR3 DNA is TGTGCCAGCAGGGAGGGGACTAGCGGGAGGAATGAGCAGTTCTTC.